This T cell receptor (beta chain) was identified during a study of coeliac disease. This clone showed up just a few times. Sequenced by immunoSEQ multiplex PCR; TCRdb stores in-frame clones only, minus some. The sample records a few thousand clones, around 62% being singletons. V dropped 0 bases and J dropped 10 bases, with 7 bases sitting between them. The CDR3 totals 12 residues. From germline, CDR1 is MGHRA and CDR2 YSYEKL. V and J are TRBV4-1 and TRBJ2-1; D perhaps matches TRBD2 (6 bases). This TCR derives from a woman under 30 with active celiac disease. The sample was intraepithelial lymphocytes from the gut. In DNA, the CDR3 is TGCGCCAGCAGCCAAGAAGCGGGCGAGCAGTTCTTC. As protein: CASSQEAGEQFF.